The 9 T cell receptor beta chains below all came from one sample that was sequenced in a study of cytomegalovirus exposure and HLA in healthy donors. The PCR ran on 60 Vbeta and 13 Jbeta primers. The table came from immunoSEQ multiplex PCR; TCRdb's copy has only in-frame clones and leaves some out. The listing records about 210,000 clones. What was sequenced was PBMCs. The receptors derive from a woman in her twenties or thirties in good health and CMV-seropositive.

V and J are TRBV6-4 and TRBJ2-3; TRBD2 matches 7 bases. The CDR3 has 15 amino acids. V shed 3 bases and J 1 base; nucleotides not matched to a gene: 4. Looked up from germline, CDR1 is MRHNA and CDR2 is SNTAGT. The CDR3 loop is CASSERTSRTDTQYF. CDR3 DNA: TGTGCCAGCAGTGAGAGGACTAGTCGCACAGATACGCAGTATTTT.

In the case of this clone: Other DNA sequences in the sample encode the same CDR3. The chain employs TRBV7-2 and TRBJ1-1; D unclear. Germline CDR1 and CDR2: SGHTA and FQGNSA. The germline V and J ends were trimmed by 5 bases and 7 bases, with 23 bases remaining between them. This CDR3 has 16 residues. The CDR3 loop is CASSRYTGPGEGEAFF. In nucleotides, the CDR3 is TGTGCCAGCAGCCGATACACCGGACCGGGCGAGGGTGAAGCTTTCTTT.

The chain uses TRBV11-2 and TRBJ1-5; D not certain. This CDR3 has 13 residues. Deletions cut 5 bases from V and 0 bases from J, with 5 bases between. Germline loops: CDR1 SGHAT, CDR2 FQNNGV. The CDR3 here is CASSPYSNQPQHF. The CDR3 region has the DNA TGTGCCAGCAGCCCCTATAGCAATCAGCCCCAGCATTTT.

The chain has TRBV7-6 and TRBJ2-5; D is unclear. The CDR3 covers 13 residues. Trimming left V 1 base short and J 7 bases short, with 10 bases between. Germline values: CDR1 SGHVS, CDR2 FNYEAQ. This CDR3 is CASSLDVVRTQYF. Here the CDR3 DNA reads TGTGCCAGCAGCTTAGATGTCGTCCGGACCCAGTACTTC.

As DNA, the CDR3 is TGTGCCAGCAGCTTAGATACCAGGGTTGCTGAAGCTTTCTTT. As protein: CASSLDTRVAEAFF. This sequence joins TRBV11-2 and TRBJ1-1; maybe TRBD1 (5 bases). Between the trimmed V and J ends, which lost 0 bases and 6 bases, there was a span of 11 bases. This CDR3 contains 14 residues. CDR1 SGHAT and CDR2 FQNNGV come from the germline V gene.

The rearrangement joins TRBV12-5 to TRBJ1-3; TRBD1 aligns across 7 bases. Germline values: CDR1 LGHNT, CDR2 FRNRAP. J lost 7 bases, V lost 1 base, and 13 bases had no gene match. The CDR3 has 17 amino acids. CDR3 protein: CASGLDEGRDSGNTIYF. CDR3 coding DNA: TGTGCTAGTGGTTTGGACGAGGGCCGGGACAGTGGGAACACCATATATTTT.

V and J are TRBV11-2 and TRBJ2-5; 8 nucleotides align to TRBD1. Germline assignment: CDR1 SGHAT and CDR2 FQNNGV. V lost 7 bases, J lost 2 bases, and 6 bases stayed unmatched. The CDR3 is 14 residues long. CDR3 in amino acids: CASIRDRRQETQYF. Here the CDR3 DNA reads TGTGCCAGCATCCGGGACAGGCGTCAAGAGACCCAGTACTTC.

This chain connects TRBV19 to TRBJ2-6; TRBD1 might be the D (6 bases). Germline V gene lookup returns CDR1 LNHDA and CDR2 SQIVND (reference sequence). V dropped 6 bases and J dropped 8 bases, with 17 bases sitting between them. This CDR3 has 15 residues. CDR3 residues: CASRARQVVTNVLTF. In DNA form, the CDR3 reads TGTGCCAGTAGGGCCAGACAGGTTGTGACCAACGTCCTGACTTTC.

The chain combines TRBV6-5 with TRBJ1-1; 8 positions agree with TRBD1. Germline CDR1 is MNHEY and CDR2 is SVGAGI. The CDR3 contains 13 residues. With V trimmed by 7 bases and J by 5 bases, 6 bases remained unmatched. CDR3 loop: CASTRTGKTEAFF. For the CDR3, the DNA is TGTGCCAGCACCCGGACAGGGAAGACTGAAGCTTTCTTT.